This is a list of T cell receptor beta chains from one sample in a study of blood T cell repertoires in COVID-19. The assay was immunoSEQ multiplex PCR, and TCRdb's table has in-frame clones only and misses some. The sample consists of around 98,000 clones, about 81% of them appearing once. Sample: peripheral blood. The receptors stem from a woman in her sixties with acute or convalescent COVID-19. Both conserved end residues are part of each CDR3. The order of the fields is V gene, J gene, clone size, D gene, CDR3 DNA, CDR3 protein. A D gene is named only where the DNA matches it firmly. Only some rows state a clone size, as once, few, many or a class for expanded clones.

V gene: TRBV12-3/TRBV12-4; J gene: TRBJ1-2; clone size: .; D gene: .; CDR3 DNA: TGTGCCAGCCGTCCGACATCGGGGTATGGCTACACCTTC; CDR3 protein: CASRPTSGYGYTF
V gene: TRBV10-2; J gene: TRBJ2-2; clone size: .; D gene: .; CDR3 DNA: TGCGCCAGCAGTGATTTAGCAGAGACGAACACCGGGGAGCTGTTTTTT; CDR3 protein: CASSDLAETNTGELFF
V gene: TRBV23-1; J gene: TRBJ1-1; clone size: .; D gene: .; CDR3 DNA: TGCGCCATCAATGACAGGAACACTGAAGCTTTCTTT; CDR3 protein: CAINDRNTEAFF
V gene: TRBV4-3; J gene: TRBJ2-5; clone size: .; D gene: TRBD2; CDR3 DNA: TGCGCCAGCAGCCAAGCCCGGGGGGGCGGTGAGACCCAGTACTTC; CDR3 protein: CASSQARGGGETQYF
V gene: TRBV28; J gene: TRBJ2-5; clone size: .; D gene: TRBD2; CDR3 DNA: TGTGCCAGCACCCCCCGCACTGGGAGGGTAGAGACCCAGTACTTC; CDR3 protein: CASTPRTGRVETQYF
V gene: TRBV5-6; J gene: TRBJ2-3; clone size: once; D gene: TRBD2; CDR3 DNA: TGTGCCAGCAGCTCGGCGGGGGTCACAGATACGCAGTATTTT; CDR3 protein: CASSSAGVTDTQYF
V gene: TRBV5-1; J gene: TRBJ2-7; clone size: .; D gene: TRBD1; CDR3 DNA: TGCGCCAGCAGACGAGAGTTCGGACAGGGGGCCGAGCAGTACTTC; CDR3 protein: CASRREFGQGAEQYF
V gene: TRBV29-1; J gene: TRBJ1-4; clone size: .; D gene: TRBD1; CDR3 DNA: TGCAGCGCTAAACCCGGGACAGCAAATGAAAAACTGTTTTTT; CDR3 protein: CSAKPGTANEKLFF
V gene: TRBV7-2; J gene: TRBJ2-5; clone size: .; D gene: .; CDR3 DNA: TGTGCCAGCAGCTTAGCACTAGAGACCCAGTACTTC; CDR3 protein: CASSLALETQYF
V gene: TRBV6-2/TRBV6-3; J gene: TRBJ2-4; clone size: .; D gene: .; CDR3 DNA: TGTGCCAGCAGTTATTCCTCGCGAAACATTCAGTACTTC; CDR3 protein: CASSYSSRNIQYF
V gene: TRBV7-8; J gene: TRBJ2-7; clone size: .; D gene: TRBD2; CDR3 DNA: TGTGCCAGCAGCTTAACTAGCGGGTCCTACGAGCAGTACTTC; CDR3 protein: CASSLTSGSYEQYF
V gene: TRBV10-3; J gene: TRBJ1-4; clone size: few; D gene: TRBD1; CDR3 DNA: TGTGCCATCAGTGAGGGGACAGGGGGCGTTGAAAAACTGTTTTTT; CDR3 protein: CAISEGTGGVEKLFF
V gene: TRBV11-2; J gene: TRBJ2-2; clone size: few; D gene: TRBD1; CDR3 DNA: TGTGCCAGCAGCAGAAGACAGGGGGCCGGGGAGCTGTTTTTT; CDR3 protein: CASSRRQGAGELFF
V gene: TRBV28; J gene: TRBJ1-5; clone size: .; D gene: .; CDR3 DNA: TGTGCCAGCAGATTCAGGGGCTCCGGGAGCAATCAGCCCCAGCATTTT; CDR3 protein: CASRFRGSGSNQPQHF
V gene: TRBV10-3; J gene: TRBJ2-1; clone size: .; D gene: TRBD1; CDR3 DNA: TGTGCCATCAGCCGACAGGGATCGAGTGAGCAGTTCTTC; CDR3 protein: CAISRQGSSEQFF
V gene: TRBV6-5; J gene: TRBJ2-5; clone size: .; D gene: TRBD1; CDR3 DNA: TGTGCCAGCAAACCCGGGACAGGGAGTTTTGAGACCCAGTACTTC; CDR3 protein: CASKPGTGSFETQYF
V gene: TRBV9; J gene: TRBJ2-7; clone size: .; D gene: TRBD1; CDR3 DNA: TGTGCCAGCAGCGTAGGGACAGGGGGCGGGTACGAGCAGTACTTC; CDR3 protein: CASSVGTGGGYEQYF
V gene: TRBV11-2; J gene: TRBJ2-1; clone size: .; D gene: .; CDR3 DNA: TGTGCCAGCAGCTTAGATCGGGGTTACAATGAGCAGTTCTTC; CDR3 protein: CASSLDRGYNEQFF
V gene: TRBV9; J gene: TRBJ2-3; clone size: .; D gene: .; CDR3 DNA: TGTGCCAGCAGCGTAAGACTATTCGGGGATACGCAGTATTTT; CDR3 protein: CASSVRLFGDTQYF
V gene: TRBV27; J gene: TRBJ1-1; clone size: .; D gene: .; CDR3 DNA: TGTGCCAGCAGTTTATCACCGACAGGTTACACTGAAGCTTTCTTT; CDR3 protein: CASSLSPTGYTEAFF
V gene: TRBV5-1; J gene: TRBJ2-5; clone size: few; D gene: TRBD1; CDR3 DNA: TGCGCCAGCAGTACAGGGGAACTACAAGAGACCCAGTACTTC; CDR3 protein: CASSTGELQETQYF
V gene: TRBV7-9; J gene: TRBJ1-6; clone size: .; D gene: .; CDR3 DNA: TGTGCCAGCAGCTCCCGGCGGGACTCTGGGTCACCCCTCCACTTT; CDR3 protein: CASSSRRDSGSPLHF
V gene: TRBV7-9; J gene: TRBJ1-6; clone size: .; D gene: TRBD1; CDR3 DNA: TGTGCCAGCAGCCTCGGACAGGGGATACGTTCCTATAATTCACCCCTCCACTTT; CDR3 protein: CASSLGQGIRSYNSPLHF
V gene: TRBV12-3/TRBV12-4; J gene: TRBJ1-1; clone size: .; D gene: .; CDR3 DNA: TGTGCCAGCATCAGGGGCGGGAACACTGAAGCTTTCTTT; CDR3 protein: CASIRGGNTEAFF
V gene: TRBV2; J gene: TRBJ2-3; clone size: .; D gene: .; CDR3 DNA: TGTGCCAGCAGCCGCCGGGACTTCAGCACAGATACGCAGTATTTT; CDR3 protein: CASSRRDFSTDTQYF
V gene: TRBV5-4; J gene: TRBJ2-1; clone size: .; D gene: TRBD1; CDR3 DNA: TGTGCCAGCAACAGCGGTGTTCCGGACAGGGCTATGAATGAGCAGTTCTTC; CDR3 protein: CASNSGVPDRAMNEQFF
V gene: TRBV9; J gene: TRBJ2-3; clone size: once; D gene: .; CDR3 DNA: TGTGCCAGCAGCCAACGACACGACCTGGGCACAGATACGCAGTATTTT; CDR3 protein: CASSQRHDLGTDTQYF
V gene: TRBV6-1; J gene: TRBJ1-2; clone size: .; D gene: .; CDR3 DNA: TGTGCCAGCAGTGAATATGGCAGTGCGGGCTATGGCTACACCTTC; CDR3 protein: CASSEYGSAGYGYTF
V gene: TRBV10-2; J gene: TRBJ1-1; clone size: .; D gene: .; CDR3 DNA: TGCGCCAGCAGTGCGACAGCCTACACTGAAGCTTTCTTT; CDR3 protein: CASSATAYTEAFF
V gene: TRBV18; J gene: TRBJ1-1; clone size: .; D gene: .; CDR3 DNA: TGTGCCAGCTCACTATCAGACACACGCCCTGAAGCTTTCTTT; CDR3 protein: CASSLSDTRPEAFF
V gene: TRBV7-8; J gene: TRBJ1-4; clone size: .; D gene: .; CDR3 DNA: TGTGCCAGCAGCCTACAGGGCCCTTTGGAAAAACTGTTTTTT; CDR3 protein: CASSLQGPLEKLFF
V gene: TRBV28; J gene: TRBJ1-2; clone size: .; D gene: TRBD1; CDR3 DNA: TGTGCCAGCAGTTTGGGACAGGGCAACTATGGCTACACCTTC; CDR3 protein: CASSLGQGNYGYTF
V gene: TRBV9; J gene: TRBJ1-4; clone size: .; D gene: .; CDR3 DNA: TGTGCCAGCAGCGTCCTGGGCAGGCTTAATGAAAAACTGTTTTTT; CDR3 protein: CASSVLGRLNEKLFF
V gene: TRBV18; J gene: TRBJ2-7; clone size: .; D gene: TRBD1; CDR3 DNA: TGTGCCAGTAGAGGCAGGACAGGGGTCGGGGAGCAGTACTTC; CDR3 protein: CASRGRTGVGEQYF
V gene: TRBV6-1; J gene: TRBJ2-5; clone size: .; D gene: TRBD2; CDR3 DNA: TGTGCCAGCAGTGAAATGTCTAGCGGGGAGACCCAGTACTTC; CDR3 protein: CASSEMSSGETQYF
V gene: TRBV30; J gene: TRBJ2-5; clone size: .; D gene: .; CDR3 DNA: TGTGCCTGGCGAACCGGGACCAGCGGGGAGACCCAGTACTTC; CDR3 protein: CAWRTGTSGETQYF
V gene: TRBV20-1; J gene: TRBJ2-7; clone size: few; D gene: TRBD1; CDR3 DNA: TGCAGTGCTAGTTCAGGGACAGCCGTCCTCGACGAGCAGTACTTC; CDR3 protein: CSASSGTAVLDEQYF
V gene: TRBV29-1; J gene: TRBJ2-5; clone size: .; D gene: .; CDR3 DNA: TGCAGCGCCTTCGGGGGACAAGAGACCCAGTACTTC; CDR3 protein: CSAFGGQETQYF
V gene: TRBV7-3; J gene: TRBJ1-1; clone size: .; D gene: TRBD1; CDR3 DNA: TGTGCCAGCAGCCGTGGGGACAGGCGGAACACTGAAGCTTTCTTT; CDR3 protein: CASSRGDRRNTEAFF
V gene: TRBV7-6; J gene: TRBJ1-6; clone size: few; D gene: TRBD1; CDR3 DNA: TGTGCCAGCAGCTTATCGGGACAGGGGAAATCACCCCTCCACTTT; CDR3 protein: CASSLSGQGKSPLHF
V gene: TRBV3-1/TRBV3-2; J gene: TRBJ1-1; clone size: once; D gene: .; CDR3 DNA: TGTGCCAGCAGCACGTCAGGGGCACGGACTGAAGCTTTCTTT; CDR3 protein: CASSTSGARTEAFF